This T cell receptor beta chain is from a study of CD8+ T cells in alopecia areata. Study overall: Affected scalp percentage gauged treated patients' severity. Study-level findings and limits: Researchers report lesional scalp, most notably alopecia totalis/universalis, outstripped normal scalp in clonality.

Points on this clone: Its antigen is still unknown.

Noted treatment: oral pan-JAK inhibitor, 5-10 mg twice daily. Germline V gene sequence: CDR1 SQVTM, CDR2 ANQGSEA. Trimming shortened V by 4 bases and J by 1 base, and 13 bases separated the two germline ends. The CDR3 is 14 amino acids. Reverse transcribed after extraction, RNA yielded cDNA as the sequencing template. Assay: immunoSEQ multiplex PCR; the TCRdb copy retains only in-frame clones and omits some. Altogether approximately 210,000 clones are present, more than 50% being singletons, with the ten largest covering 1%. This chain connects TRBV29-1 to TRBJ1-1; D unclear. The source of this sequence is a human donor with alopecia areata. The specimen comprised CD4+ T cells sorted from blood, sampled at week 24, from a patient treated with tofacitinib. DNA for the CDR3: TGCAGCGTTGCCCCTCGACTGCGGAACACTGAAGCTTTCTTT. This encodes CSVAPRLRNTEAFF.